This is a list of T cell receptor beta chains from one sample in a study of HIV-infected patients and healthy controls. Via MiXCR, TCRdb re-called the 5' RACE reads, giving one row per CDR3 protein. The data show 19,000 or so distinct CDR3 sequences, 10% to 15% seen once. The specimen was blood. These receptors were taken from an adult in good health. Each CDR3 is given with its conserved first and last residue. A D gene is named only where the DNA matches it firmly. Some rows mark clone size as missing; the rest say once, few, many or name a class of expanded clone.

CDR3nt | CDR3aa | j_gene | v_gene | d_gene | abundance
TGTGCCAGCAGCTCCCAAGGCGGTGCGCTCGATACGCAGTATTTT | CASSSQGGALDTQYF | TRBJ2-3 | TRBV7-9 | . | medium-sized
TGCAGTGCGCAACGGGGGGGCCTTGAGACCCAGTACTTC | CSAQRGGLETQYF | TRBJ2-5 | TRBV20-1 | TRBD2 | .
TGCGCCAGCAGCCGGGGGACAGGGGATGAGGCCTACGAGCAGTACTTC | CASSRGTGDEAYEQYF | TRBJ2-7 | TRBV5-1 | TRBD1 | .
TGTGCCAGCAGCAAACAGGACAGGGCAGGGGTGCAGTACTTC | CASSKQDRAGVQYF | TRBJ2-7 | TRBV7-9 | TRBD1 | medium-sized
TGTGCCAGCAGCAAAACCCAGGGGGCCAACACTGAAGCTTTCTTT | CASSKTQGANTEAFF | TRBJ1-1 | TRBV11-2 | TRBD1 | few
TGCGCCAGCAGCTTGGAACAGGGTACTGAAGCTTTCTTT | CASSLEQGTEAFF | TRBJ1-1 | TRBV5-1 | . | many
TGTGCCAGCAGCCAAGCTCTGGGACAGGGGAAAGAAGCTTTCTTT | CASSQALGQGKEAFF | TRBJ1-1 | TRBV4-2 | TRBD1 | medium-sized
TGTGCCAGCAGCTTGGGACCCCTGAACACCGGGGAGCTGTTTTTT | CASSLGPLNTGELFF | TRBJ2-2 | TRBV7-9 | . | many
TGTGCCAGCAGTTACTCTCCAGAATCGAACACTGAAGCTTTCTTT | CASSYSPESNTEAFF | TRBJ1-1 | TRBV6-6 | . | many
TGCAGTGCTAGTGTTTTTCTAGCGGGGGATGAGCAGTTCTTC | CSASVFLAGDEQFF | TRBJ2-1 | TRBV20-1 | TRBD2 | many
TGTGCCAGCAGCTTGAATCATTCCGGCCGTGAGCAGTTCTTC | CASSLNHSGREQFF | TRBJ2-1 | TRBV7-2 | . | many
TGTGCCAGCAGCCGACCCGACAGGGGGCCTGGTACTGAAGCTTTCTTT | CASSRPDRGPGTEAFF | TRBJ1-1 | TRBV12-3/TRBV12-4 | TRBD1 | many
TGTGCCAGTTGTGGACAGGGCGGCAATCAGCCCCAGCATTTT | CASCGQGGNQPQHF | TRBJ1-5 | TRBV19 | TRBD1 | .
TGTGCCAGCAGCCGAGCCGGGACAGGGTATGGCTACACCTTC | CASSRAGTGYGYTF | TRBJ1-2 | TRBV3-1 | TRBD1 | .
TGTGCCAGCAGTCTGACAGGGGATGAAAAACTGTTTTTT | CASSLTGDEKLFF | TRBJ1-4 | TRBV6-6 | TRBD1 | .
TGTGCCAGCAGCCATCGACAGACCAATGAGCAGTTCTTC | CASSHRQTNEQFF | TRBJ2-1 | TRBV3-1 | . | many
TGTGCCAGCAGTGATTGGCAAGTCAATGAGCAGTTCTTC | CASSDWQVNEQFF | TRBJ2-1 | TRBV2 | . | many
TGCGCCAGCAGCCAAGACTTGGGACAGTTTAACTATGGCTACACCTTC | CASSQDLGQFNYGYTF | TRBJ1-2 | TRBV4-3 | TRBD1 | medium-sized
TGTGCCAGCACCAAAGACGACGGGACCTCGGACGATCGAAACACTGAAGCTTTCTTT | CASTKDDGTSDDRNTEAFF | TRBJ1-1 | TRBV14 | . | medium-sized
TGTGCCAGCAGCCGACGGGGGCGCAACACCGGGGAGCTGTTTTTT | CASSRRGRNTGELFF | TRBJ2-2 | TRBV3-1 | . | few
TGTGCCAGCAGTCCAGCGGGGGGGGGCACAGATACGCAGTATTTT | CASSPAGGGTDTQYF | TRBJ2-3 | TRBV28 | TRBD2 | medium-sized
TGTGCCAGCAGCGTAGGGGGTTTTGGGACAGAGCAGTATTTT | CASSVGGFGTEQYF | TRBJ2-3 | TRBV9 | TRBD1 | .
TGCGCCAGCCGCCCTCTAGGAGGGGGCCGAGATCAGCCCCAGCATTTT | CASRPLGGGRDQPQHF | TRBJ1-5 | TRBV10-1 | TRBD1 | many
TGTGCCAGTAAGTTAGGATGGACTACCGTGACAGATACGCAGTATTTT | CASKLGWTTVTDTQYF | TRBJ2-3 | TRBV19 | . | .
TGTGCCAGCTCATCACTCCCCGGGACAGTGGGAGAAAAACTGTTTTTT | CASSSLPGTVGEKLFF | TRBJ1-4 | TRBV18 | TRBD1 | many
TGTGCCAGCAGTACGGGGGGTCTAACAGATACGCAGTATTTT | CASSTGGLTDTQYF | TRBJ2-3 | TRBV12-3/TRBV12-4 | TRBD2 | .
TGTGCCAGCAGCTCTCGACTAGCGTCCTACGAGCAGTACTTC | CASSSRLASYEQYF | TRBJ2-7 | TRBV7-2 | TRBD2 | many
TGTGCCAGCAGCCCGGGACACGCCTCCTACGAGCAGTACTTC | CASSPGHASYEQYF | TRBJ2-7 | TRBV7-2 | . | medium-sized
TGTGCCAGCAGCTCCCAAGACAGAGGGGAAAAACTGTTTTTT | CASSSQDRGEKLFF | TRBJ1-4 | TRBV5-4 | . | .
TGTGCCAGCAGCCAAGATCCGGGAGCAACTAATGAAAAACTGTTTTTT | CASSQDPGATNEKLFF | TRBJ1-4 | TRBV3-1 | . | .
TGTGCCAGCAGCTTAGTAGGGGGAGTAAATGAGCAGTTCTTC | CASSLVGGVNEQFF | TRBJ2-1 | TRBV7-9 | . | few
TGCGCCAGCAGCCCAGGGGACAGGGTCTCTGGGGCCAACGTCCTGACTTTC | CASSPGDRVSGANVLTF | TRBJ2-6 | TRBV4-1 | TRBD1 | medium-sized
TGTGCCAGCAGCCAAGTAGAGGAAGGAGGCTACACCTTC | CASSQVEEGGYTF | TRBJ1-2 | TRBV14 | . | .
TGCGCCAGCAGCCAAGACAGGGCCTACGAGCAGTACTTC | CASSQDRAYEQYF | TRBJ2-7 | TRBV4-1 | . | medium-sized
TGTGCCAGTAGCCACAGGGGACGCAATCAGCCCCAGCATTTT | CASSHRGRNQPQHF | TRBJ1-5 | TRBV19 | TRBD1 | medium-sized
TGTGCCAGCAGTGCCTCACCGACAGGGACTATCGGGGAGCTGTTTTTT | CASSASPTGTIGELFF | TRBJ2-2 | TRBV2 | . | many
TGTGCCACCAGAAGTAGCTCCTACGAGCAGTACTTC | CATRSSSYEQYF | TRBJ2-7 | TRBV10-3 | . | many
TGTGCCAGCAGCCCTCCAGGGGTCTACGAGCAGTACTTC | CASSPPGVYEQYF | TRBJ2-7 | TRBV5-6 | . | many